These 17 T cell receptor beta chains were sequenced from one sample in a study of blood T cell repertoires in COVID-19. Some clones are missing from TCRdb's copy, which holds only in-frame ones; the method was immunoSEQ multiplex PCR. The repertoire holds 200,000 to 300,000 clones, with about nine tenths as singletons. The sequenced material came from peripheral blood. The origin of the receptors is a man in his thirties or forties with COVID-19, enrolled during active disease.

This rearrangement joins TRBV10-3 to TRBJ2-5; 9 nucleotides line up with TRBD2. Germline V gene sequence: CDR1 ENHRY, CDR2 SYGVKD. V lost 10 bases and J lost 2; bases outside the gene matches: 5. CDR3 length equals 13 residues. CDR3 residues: CANSGGFQETQYF. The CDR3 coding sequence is TGTGCCAATAGCGGGGGCTTTCAAGAGACCCAGTACTTC.

The CDR3, as DNA: TGTGCCAGCAGCCAAGGATCCAGGGAAAAGAGAGAGACCCAGTACTTC. Translated: CASSQGSREKRETQYF. V usage is TRBV3-1 (or the pseudogene TRBV3-2) and J usage is TRBJ2-5; D is possibly TRBD1 (5 bases). Trimming left V 1 base short and J 4 bases short, with 16 bases between. CDR1 is LGHDT and CDR2 is YNNKEL in the germline V gene (reference sequence). The CDR3 totals 16 residues.

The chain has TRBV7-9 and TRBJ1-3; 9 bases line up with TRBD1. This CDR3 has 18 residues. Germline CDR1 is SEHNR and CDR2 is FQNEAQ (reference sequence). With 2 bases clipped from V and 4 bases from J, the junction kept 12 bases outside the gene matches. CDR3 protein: CASSLWSPGQGEGNTIYF. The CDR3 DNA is TGTGCCAGCAGCTTATGGTCTCCGGGACAGGGAGAAGGAAACACCATATATTTT. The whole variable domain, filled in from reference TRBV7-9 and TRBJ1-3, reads DTGVSQNPRHKITKRGQNVTFRCDPISEHNRLYWYRQTLGQGPEFLTYFQNEAQLEKSRLLSDRFSAERPKGSFSTLEIQRTEQGDSAMYLCASSLWSPGQGEGNTIYFGEGSWLTVV.

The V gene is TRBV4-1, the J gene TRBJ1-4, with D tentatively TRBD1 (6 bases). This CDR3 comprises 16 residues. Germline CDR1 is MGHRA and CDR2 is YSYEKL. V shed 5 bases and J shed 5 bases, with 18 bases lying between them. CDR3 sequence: CASSKTGPTGNEKLFF. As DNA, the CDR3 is TGCGCCAGCAGCAAGACAGGCCCCACTGGCAATGAAAAACTGTTTTTT.

The DNA for the CDR3 is TGTGCCAGCAGTCAAACTCAGGGGGGAAATGAAAAACTGTTTTTT. The encoded protein is CASSQTQGGNEKLFF. V is TRBV2 and J is TRBJ1-4, with TRBD1 matching 7 bases. Germline V lookup: CDR1 SNHLY, CDR2 FYNNEI. With V trimmed by 5 bases and J by 5 bases, 8 bases remained unmatched. CDR3 size: 15 residues.

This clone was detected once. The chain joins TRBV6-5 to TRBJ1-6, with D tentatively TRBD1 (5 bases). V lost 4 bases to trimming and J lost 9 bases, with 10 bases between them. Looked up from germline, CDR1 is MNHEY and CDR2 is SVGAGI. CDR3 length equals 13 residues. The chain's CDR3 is CASSWGRGSPLHF. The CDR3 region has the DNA TGTGCCAGCAGTTGGGGGAGGGGTTCACCCCTCCACTTT.

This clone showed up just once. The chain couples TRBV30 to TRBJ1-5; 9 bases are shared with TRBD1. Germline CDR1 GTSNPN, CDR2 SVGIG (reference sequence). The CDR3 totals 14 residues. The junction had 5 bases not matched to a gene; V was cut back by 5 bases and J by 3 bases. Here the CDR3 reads CAWGGQGDNQPQHF. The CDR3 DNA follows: TGTGCCTGGGGGGGACAGGGAGACAATCAGCCCCAGCATTTT.

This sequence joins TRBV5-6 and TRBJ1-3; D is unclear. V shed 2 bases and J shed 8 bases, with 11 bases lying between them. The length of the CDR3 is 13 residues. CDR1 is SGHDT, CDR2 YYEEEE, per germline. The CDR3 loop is CASSFRPRDTIYF. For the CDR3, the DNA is TGTGCCAGCAGCTTCCGCCCGCGGGACACCATATATTTT.

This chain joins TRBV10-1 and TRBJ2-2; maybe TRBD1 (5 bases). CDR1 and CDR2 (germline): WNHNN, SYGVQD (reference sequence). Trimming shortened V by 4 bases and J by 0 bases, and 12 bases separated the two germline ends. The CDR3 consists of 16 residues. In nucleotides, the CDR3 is TGCGCCAGCAGTGTAGGACATGAGACGAACACCGGGGAGCTGTTTTTT. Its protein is CASSVGHETNTGELFF.

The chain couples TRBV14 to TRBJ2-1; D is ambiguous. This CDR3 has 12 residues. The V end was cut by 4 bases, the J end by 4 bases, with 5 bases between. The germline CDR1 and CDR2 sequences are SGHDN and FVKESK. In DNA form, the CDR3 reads TGTGCCAGCAGCCCTATATACAATGAGCAGTTCTTC. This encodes CASSPIYNEQFF.

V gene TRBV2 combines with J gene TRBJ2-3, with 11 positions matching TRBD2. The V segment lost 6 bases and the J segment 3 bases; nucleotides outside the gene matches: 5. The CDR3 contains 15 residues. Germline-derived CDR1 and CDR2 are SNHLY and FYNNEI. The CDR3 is CASRVVAGGTDTQYF. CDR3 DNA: TGTGCCAGCAGGGTTGTAGCGGGGGGGACAGATACGCAGTATTTT.

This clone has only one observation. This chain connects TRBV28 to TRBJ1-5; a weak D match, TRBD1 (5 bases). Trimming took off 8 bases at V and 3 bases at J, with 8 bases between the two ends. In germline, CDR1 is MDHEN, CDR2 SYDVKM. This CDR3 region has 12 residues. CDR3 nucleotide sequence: TGTGCCAGCGGAGGGGCCAATCAGCCCCAGCATTTT. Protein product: CASGGANQPQHF.

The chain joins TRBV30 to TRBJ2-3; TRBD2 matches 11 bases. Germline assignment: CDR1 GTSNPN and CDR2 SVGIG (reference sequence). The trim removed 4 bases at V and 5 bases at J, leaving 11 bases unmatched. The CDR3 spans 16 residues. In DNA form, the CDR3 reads TGTGCCTGGAATCTCCGACTAGCGGGGATCGGAGATACGCAGTATTTT. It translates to CAWNLRLAGIGDTQYF.

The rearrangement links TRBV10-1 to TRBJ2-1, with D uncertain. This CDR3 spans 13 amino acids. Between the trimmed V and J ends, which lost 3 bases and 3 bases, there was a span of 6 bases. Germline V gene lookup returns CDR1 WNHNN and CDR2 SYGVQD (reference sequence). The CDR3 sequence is CASSDEFYNEQFF. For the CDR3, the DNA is TGCGCCAGCAGTGACGAGTTCTACAATGAGCAGTTCTTC.

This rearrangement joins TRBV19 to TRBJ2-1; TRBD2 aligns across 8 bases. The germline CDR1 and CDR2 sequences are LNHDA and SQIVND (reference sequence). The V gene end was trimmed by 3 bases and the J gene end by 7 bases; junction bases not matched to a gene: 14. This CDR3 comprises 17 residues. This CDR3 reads CASSIPSYAGGSNEQFF. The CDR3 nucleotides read TGTGCCAGTAGTATCCCCTCGTACGCGGGGGGCTCAAATGAGCAGTTCTTC.

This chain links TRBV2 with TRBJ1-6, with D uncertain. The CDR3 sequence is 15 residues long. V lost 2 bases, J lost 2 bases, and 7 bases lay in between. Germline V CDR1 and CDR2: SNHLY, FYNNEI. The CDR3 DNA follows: TGTGCCAGCAGTGAATCGCAGGCCTATAATTCACCCCTCCACTTT. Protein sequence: CASSESQAYNSPLHF.

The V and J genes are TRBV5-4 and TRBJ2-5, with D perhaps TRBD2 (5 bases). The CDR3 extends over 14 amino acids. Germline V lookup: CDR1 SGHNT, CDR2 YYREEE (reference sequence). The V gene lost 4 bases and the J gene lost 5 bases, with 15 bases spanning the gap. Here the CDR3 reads CASSQRTPLETQYF. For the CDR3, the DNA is TGTGCCAGCAGCCAGAGGACTCCTCTCGAGACCCAGTACTTC.